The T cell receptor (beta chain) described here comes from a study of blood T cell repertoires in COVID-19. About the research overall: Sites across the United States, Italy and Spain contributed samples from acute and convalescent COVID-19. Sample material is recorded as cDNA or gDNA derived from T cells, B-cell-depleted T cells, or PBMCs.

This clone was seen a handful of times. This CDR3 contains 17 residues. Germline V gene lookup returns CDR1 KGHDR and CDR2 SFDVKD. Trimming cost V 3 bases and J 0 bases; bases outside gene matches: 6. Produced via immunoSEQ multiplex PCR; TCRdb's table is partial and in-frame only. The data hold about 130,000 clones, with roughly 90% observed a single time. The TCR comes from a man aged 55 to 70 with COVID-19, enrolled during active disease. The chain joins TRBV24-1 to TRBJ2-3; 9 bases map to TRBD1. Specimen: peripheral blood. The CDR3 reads CATSDRTTGGSTDTQYF. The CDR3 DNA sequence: TGTGCCACCAGTGATCGGACGACAGGGGGTAGCACAGATACGCAGTATTTT.